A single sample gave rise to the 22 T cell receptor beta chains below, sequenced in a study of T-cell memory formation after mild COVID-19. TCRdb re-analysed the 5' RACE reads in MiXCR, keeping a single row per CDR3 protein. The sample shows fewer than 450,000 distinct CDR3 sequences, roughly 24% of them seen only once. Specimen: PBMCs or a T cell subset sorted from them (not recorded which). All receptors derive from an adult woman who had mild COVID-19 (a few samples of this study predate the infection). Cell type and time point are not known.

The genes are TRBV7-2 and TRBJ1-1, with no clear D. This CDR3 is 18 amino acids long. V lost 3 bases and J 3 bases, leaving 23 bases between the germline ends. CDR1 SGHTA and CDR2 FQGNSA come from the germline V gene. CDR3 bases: TGTGCCAGCAGCTTTCCCTCACTACGGCTGGCAGGAGACACTGAAGCTTTCTTT. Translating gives CASSFPSLRLAGDTEAFF.

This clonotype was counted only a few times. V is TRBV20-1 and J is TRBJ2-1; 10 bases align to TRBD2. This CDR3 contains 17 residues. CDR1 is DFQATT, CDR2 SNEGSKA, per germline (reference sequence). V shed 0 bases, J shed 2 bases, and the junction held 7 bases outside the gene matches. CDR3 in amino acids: CSARDKVAGGPYNEQFF. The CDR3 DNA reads TGCAGTGCTAGAGATAAGGTAGCGGGAGGCCCCTACAATGAGCAGTTCTTC.

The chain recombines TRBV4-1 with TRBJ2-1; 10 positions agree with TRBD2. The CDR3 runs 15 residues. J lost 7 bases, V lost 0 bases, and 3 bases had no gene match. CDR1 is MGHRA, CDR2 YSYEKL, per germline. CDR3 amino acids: CASSQDLAGVNEQFF. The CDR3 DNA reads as TGCGCCAGCAGCCAAGATCTAGCGGGAGTGAATGAGCAGTTCTTC.

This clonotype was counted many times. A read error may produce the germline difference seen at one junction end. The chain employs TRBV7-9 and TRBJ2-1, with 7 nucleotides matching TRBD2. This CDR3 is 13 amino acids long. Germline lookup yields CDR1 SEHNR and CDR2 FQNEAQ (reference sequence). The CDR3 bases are TGTGCCAGCAGCAGCGGGGCCTACGATGAGCAGTTCTTC. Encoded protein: CASSSGAYDEQFF.

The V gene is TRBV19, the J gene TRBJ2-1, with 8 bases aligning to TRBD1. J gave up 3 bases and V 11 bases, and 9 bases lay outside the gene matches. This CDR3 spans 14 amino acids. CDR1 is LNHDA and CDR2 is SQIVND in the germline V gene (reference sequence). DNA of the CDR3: TGTGCCGCTGCCGGGACAGGTGACTACAATGAGCAGTTCTTC. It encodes CAAAGTGDYNEQFF.

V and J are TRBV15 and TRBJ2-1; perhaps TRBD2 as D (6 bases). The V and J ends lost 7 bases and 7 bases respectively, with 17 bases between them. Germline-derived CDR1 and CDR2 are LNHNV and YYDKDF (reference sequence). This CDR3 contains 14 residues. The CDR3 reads CATTEARGLNEQFF. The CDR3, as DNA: TGTGCCACCACTGAGGCGCGGGGATTGAATGAGCAGTTCTTC.

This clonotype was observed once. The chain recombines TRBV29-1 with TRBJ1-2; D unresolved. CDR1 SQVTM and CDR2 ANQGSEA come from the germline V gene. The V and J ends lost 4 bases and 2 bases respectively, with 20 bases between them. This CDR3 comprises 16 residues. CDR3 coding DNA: TGCAGCGTTGCGCTTTCCTCCGCCACACACAACTATGGCTACACCTTC. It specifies CSVALSSATHNYGYTF.

CDR3 coding DNA: TGTGCCAGCAGCTTAGAGTACGCGGGAGGGCCCGACGAGCAGTACTTC. This gives the protein CASSLEYAGGPDEQYF. J is TRBJ2-7 and V is TRBV7-2; 9 positions agree with TRBD2. Germline CDR1 is SGHTA and CDR2 is FQGNSA. Trimming took 1 base from V and 5 from J; bases not matched to a gene: 9. CDR3 length equals 16 residues.

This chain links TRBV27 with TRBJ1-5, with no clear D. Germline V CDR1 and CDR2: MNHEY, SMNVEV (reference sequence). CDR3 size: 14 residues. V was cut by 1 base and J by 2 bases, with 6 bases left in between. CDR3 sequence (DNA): TGTGCCAGCAGTTTATGGCAGGGCAATCAGCCCCAGCATTTT. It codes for CASSLWQGNQPQHF.

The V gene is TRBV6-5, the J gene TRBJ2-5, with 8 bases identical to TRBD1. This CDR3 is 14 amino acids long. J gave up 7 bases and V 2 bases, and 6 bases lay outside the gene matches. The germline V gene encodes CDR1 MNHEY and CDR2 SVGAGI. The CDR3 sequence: CASSYRQGAGTQYF. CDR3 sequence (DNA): TGTGCCAGCAGTTACAGGCAGGGGGCGGGGACCCAGTACTTC.

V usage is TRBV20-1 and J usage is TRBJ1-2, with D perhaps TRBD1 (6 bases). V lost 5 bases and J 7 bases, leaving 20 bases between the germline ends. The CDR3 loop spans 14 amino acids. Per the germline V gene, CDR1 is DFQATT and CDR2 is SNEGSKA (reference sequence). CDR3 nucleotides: TGCAGTGCTCGATCAGGCAGGGGCGCAGGTGGCTACACCTTC. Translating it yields CSARSGRGAGGYTF.

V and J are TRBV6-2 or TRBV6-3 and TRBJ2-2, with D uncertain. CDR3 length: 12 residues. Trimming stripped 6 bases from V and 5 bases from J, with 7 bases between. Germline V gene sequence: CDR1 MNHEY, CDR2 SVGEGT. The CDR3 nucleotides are TGTGCCAGCAGAGACCGAACCGGGGAGCTGTTTTTT. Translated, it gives CASRDRTGELFF.

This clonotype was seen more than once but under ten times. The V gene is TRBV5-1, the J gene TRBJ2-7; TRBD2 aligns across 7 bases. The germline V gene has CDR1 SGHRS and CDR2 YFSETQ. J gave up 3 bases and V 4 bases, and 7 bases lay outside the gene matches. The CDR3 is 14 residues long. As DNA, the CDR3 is TGCGCCAGCAGCCCCGCGGGGGACCTCTACGAGCAGTACTTC. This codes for CASSPAGDLYEQYF.

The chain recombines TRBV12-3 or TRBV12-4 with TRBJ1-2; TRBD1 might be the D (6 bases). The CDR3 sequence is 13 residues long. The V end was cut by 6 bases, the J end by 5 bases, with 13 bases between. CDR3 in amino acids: CASRAGAPYGYTF. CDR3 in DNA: TGTGCCAGCAGGGCAGGGGCCCCGTATGGCTACACCTTC.

In nucleotides, the CDR3 is TGCAGTGCTAGAGTACCAGCCAAAAACATTCAGTACTTC. As protein: CSARVPAKNIQYF. V and J are TRBV20-1 and TRBJ2-4; D is unresolved. The CDR3 has 13 residues. V shed 1 base and J shed 0 bases, with 4 bases lying between them. CDR1 and CDR2 (germline): DFQATT, SNEGSKA (reference sequence).

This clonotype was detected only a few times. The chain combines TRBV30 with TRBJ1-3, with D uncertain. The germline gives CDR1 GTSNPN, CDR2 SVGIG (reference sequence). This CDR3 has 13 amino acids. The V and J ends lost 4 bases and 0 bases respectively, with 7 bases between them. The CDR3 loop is CAWTAFSGNTIYF. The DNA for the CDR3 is TGTGCCTGGACAGCGTTCTCTGGAAACACCATATATTTT.

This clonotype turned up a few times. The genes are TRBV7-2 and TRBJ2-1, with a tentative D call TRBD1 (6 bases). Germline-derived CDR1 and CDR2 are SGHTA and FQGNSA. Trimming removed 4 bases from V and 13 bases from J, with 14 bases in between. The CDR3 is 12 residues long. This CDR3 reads CASSYTGYEQFF. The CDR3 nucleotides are TGTGCCAGCAGCTATACAGGGTACGAACAGTTCTTC.

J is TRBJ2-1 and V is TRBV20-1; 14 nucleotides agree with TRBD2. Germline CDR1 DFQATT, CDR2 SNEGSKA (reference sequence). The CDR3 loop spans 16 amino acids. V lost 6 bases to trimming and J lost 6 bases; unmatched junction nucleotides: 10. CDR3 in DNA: TGCAGTGCAAGAAGACTAGCGGGGGGGTCGTTCAATGAGCAGTTCTTC. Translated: CSARRLAGGSFNEQFF.

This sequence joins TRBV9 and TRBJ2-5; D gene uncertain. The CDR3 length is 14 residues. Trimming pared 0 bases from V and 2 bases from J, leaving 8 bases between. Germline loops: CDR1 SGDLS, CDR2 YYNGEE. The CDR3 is CASSVGDNQETQYF. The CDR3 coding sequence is TGTGCCAGCAGCGTAGGAGACAATCAAGAGACCCAGTACTTC.

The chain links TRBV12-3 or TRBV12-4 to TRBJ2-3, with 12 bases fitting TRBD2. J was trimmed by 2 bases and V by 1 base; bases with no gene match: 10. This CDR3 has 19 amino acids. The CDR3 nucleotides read TGTGCCAGCAGTTTAGGCTCACTAGCGGGAGGTCGAACCACAGATACGCAGTATTTT. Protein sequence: CASSLGSLAGGRTTDTQYF.

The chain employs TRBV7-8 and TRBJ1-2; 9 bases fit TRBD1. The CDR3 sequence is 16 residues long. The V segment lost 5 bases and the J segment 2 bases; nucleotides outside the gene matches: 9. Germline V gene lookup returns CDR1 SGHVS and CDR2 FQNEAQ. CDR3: CASSTRDRGKNYGYTF. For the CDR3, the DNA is TGTGCCAGCAGCACAAGAGACAGGGGGAAAAACTATGGCTACACCTTC.

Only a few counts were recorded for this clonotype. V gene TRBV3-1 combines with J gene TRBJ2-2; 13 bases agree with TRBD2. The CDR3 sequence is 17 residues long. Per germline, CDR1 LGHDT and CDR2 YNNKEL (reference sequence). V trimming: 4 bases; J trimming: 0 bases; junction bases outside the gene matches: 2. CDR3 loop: CASSPTSGGTNTGELFF. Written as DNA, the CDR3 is TGTGCCAGCAGCCCGACTAGCGGGGGGACGAACACCGGGGAGCTGTTTTTT.